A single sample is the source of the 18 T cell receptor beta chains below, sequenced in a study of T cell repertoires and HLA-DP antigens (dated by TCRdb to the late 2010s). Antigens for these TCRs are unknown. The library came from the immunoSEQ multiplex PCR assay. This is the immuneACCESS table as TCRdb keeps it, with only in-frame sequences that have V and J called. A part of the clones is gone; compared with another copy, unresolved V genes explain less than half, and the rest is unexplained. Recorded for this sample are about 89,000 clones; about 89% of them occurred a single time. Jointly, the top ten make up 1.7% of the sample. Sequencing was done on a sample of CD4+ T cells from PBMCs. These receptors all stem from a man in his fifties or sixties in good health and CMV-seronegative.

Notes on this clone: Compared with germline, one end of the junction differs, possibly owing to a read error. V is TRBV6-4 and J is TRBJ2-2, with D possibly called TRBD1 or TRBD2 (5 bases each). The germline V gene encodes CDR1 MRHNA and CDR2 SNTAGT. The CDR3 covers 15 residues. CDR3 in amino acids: CATSDRQRDTGELFF. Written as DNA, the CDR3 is TGTGCCACCAGTGATAGACAGAGGGACACCGGGGAGCTGTTTTTT.

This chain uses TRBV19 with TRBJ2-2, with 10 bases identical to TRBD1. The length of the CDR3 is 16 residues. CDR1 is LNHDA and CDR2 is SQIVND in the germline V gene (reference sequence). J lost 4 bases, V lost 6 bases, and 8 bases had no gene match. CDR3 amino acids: CASRGTGAIGTGELFF. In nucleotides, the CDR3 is TGTGCCAGTAGAGGGACAGGGGCGATTGGCACCGGGGAGCTGTTTTTT.

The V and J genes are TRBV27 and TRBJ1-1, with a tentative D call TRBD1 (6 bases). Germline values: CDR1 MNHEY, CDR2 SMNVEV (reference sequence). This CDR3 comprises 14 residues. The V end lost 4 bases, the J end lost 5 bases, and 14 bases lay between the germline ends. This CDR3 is CASSSYRELTEAFF. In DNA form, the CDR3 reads TGTGCCAGCAGTTCATACAGGGAGTTGACTGAAGCTTTCTTT.

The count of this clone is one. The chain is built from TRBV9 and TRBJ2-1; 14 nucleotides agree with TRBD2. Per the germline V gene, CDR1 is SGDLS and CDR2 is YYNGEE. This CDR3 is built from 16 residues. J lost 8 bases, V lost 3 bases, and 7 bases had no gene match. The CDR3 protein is CASSGRLAGGPHEQFF. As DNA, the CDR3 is TGTGCCAGCAGCGGACGACTAGCGGGGGGGCCCCATGAGCAGTTCTTC.

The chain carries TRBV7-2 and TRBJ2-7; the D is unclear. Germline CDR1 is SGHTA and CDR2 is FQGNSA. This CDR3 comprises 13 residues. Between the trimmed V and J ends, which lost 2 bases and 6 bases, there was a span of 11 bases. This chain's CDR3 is CASSLIKYSEQYF. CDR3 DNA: TGTGCCAGCAGCTTAATTAAATACAGCGAGCAGTACTTC. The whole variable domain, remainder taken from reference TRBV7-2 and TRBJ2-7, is GAGVSQSPSNKVTEKGKDVELRCDPISGHTALYWYRQSLGQGLEFLIYFQGNSAPDKSGLPSDRFSAERTGGSVSTLTIQRTQQEDSAVYLCASSLIKYSEQYFGPGTRLTVT.

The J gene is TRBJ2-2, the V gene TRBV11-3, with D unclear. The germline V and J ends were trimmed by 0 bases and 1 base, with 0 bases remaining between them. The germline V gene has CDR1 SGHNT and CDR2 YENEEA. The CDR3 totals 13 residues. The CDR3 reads CASSLENTGELFF. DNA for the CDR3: TGTGCCAGCAGCTTAGAGAACACCGGGGAGCTGTTTTTT.

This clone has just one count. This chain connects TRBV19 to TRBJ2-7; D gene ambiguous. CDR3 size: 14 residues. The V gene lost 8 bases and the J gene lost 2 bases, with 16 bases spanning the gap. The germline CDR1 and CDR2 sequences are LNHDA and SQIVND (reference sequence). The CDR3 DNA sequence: TGTGCCAGTTCGGTGTCTATCAGCACCTACGAGCAGTACTTC. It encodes CASSVSISTYEQYF.

The CDR3 sequence is CASNPSGLADYEQYF. CDR3 nucleotide sequence: TGTGCCAGCAATCCCTCGGGACTAGCGGACTACGAGCAGTACTTC. The J gene is TRBJ2-7, the V gene TRBV27; the match to TRBD2 covers 11 bases. Germline V gives CDR1 MNHEY, CDR2 SMNVEV (reference sequence). The CDR3 has 15 residues. Trimming removed 7 bases from V and 3 bases from J; junction bases left unmatched: 8.

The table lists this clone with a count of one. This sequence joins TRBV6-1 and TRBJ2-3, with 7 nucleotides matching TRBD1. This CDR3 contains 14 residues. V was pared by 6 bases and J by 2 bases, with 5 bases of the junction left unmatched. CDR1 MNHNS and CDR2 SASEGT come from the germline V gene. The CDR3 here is CASSRDSPTDTQYF. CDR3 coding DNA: TGTGCCAGCAGCAGGGACAGCCCCACAGATACGCAGTATTTT.

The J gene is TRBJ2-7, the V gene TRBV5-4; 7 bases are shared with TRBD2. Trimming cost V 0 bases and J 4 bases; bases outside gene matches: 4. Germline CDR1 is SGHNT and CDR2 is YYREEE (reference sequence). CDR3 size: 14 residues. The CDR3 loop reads CASSLGEGTYEQYF. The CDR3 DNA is TGTGCCAGCAGCTTGGGGGAGGGAACGTACGAGCAGTACTTC.

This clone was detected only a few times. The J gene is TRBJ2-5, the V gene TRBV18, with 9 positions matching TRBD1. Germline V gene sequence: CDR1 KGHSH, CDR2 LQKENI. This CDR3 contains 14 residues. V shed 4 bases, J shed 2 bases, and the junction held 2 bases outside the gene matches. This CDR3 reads CASSLGTGQETQYF. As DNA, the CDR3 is TGTGCCAGCTCACTGGGGACAGGGCAAGAGACCCAGTACTTC.

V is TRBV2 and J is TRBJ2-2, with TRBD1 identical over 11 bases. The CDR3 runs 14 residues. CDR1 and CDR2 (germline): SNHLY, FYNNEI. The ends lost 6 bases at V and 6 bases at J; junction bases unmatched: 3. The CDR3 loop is CASSRDRGAGELFF. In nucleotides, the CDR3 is TGTGCCAGCAGCCGGGACAGGGGGGCCGGGGAGCTGTTTTTT.

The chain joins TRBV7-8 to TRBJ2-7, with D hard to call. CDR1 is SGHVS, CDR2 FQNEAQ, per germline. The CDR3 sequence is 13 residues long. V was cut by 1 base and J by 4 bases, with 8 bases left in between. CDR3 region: CASSLEQRYEQYF. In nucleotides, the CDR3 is TGTGCCAGCAGCTTAGAACAGAGATACGAGCAGTACTTC.

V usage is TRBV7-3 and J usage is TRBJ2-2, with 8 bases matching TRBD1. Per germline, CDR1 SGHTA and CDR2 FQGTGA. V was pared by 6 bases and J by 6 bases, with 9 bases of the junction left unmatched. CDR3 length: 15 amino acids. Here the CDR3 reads CASSEQGGGAGELFF. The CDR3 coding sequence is TGTGCCAGCAGTGAACAGGGGGGCGGAGCCGGGGAGCTGTTTTTT.

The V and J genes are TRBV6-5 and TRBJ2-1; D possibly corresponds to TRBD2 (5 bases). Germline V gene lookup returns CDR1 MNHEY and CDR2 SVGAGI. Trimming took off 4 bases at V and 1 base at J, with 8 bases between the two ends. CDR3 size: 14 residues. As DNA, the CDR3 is TGTGCCAGCAGTTCCGGGATTTCCTACAATGAGCAGTTCTTC. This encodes CASSSGISYNEQFF.

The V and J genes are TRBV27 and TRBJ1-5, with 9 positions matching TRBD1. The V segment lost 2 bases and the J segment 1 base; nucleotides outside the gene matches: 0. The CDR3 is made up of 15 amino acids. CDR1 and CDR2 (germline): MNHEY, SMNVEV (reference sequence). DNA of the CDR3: TGTGCCAGCAGTTTAGACAGGGGGAGCAATCAGCCCCAGCATTTT. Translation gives CASSLDRGSNQPQHF.

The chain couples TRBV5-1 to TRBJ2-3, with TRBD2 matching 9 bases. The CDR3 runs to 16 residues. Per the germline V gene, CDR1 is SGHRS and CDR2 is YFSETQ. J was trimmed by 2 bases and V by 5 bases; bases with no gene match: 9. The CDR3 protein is CASRQGGLADTDTQYF. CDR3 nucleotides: TGCGCCAGCAGGCAAGGGGGACTAGCCGACACAGATACGCAGTATTTT.

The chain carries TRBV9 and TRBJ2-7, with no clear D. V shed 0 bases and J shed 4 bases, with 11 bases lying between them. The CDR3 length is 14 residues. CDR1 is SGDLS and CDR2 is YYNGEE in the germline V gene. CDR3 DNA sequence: TGTGCCAGCAGCGTAGCTGCAGACTTGTACGAGCAGTACTTC. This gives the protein CASSVAADLYEQYF.